The clone carrying this T cell receptor beta chain was picked up many times. Its antigen is not identified. This entry belongs to a study of CD8 T cells in ankylosing spondylitis. Quantitative 5'-RACE with molecular barcodes was used to make the TCR beta libraries. TCRdb re-called the 5' RACE reads with MiXCR, one entry per CDR3 protein. The table records 180,000 or so distinct CDR3 sequences, roughly 10% of them present only once. Overall study findings and caveats: What appeared characteristic of ankylosing spondylitis blood was a TCR beta motif of fewer than ten highly homologous variants. Peripheral blood held disease-linked clones only at relatively low frequency, and these were CD8+. Matched synovial fluid from ankylosing spondylitis patients was reported to be enriched for disease-linked clones.

After removal of 3 bases from V and 6 bases from J, the junction contained 16 bases not matched to a gene. This CDR3 contains 19 residues. CDR1 and CDR2 (germline): SGHRS, YFSETQ. Material: blood, either unsorted or a sorted T cell fraction (not recorded which). This rearrangement joins TRBV5-1 to TRBJ2-1; the match to TRBD2 covers 12 bases. The receptor's source is a male donor with ankylosing spondylitis or in good health (not recorded which). The CDR3 bases are TGCGCCAGCAGCTGGGCCTTGGCTAGCGGGAGGGCCGTAAGCAATGAGCAGTTCTTC. This gives the protein CASSWALASGRAVSNEQFF. Full variable domain (missing parts from reference TRBV5-1 and TRBJ2-1): KAGVTQTPRYLIKTRGQQVTLSCSPISGHRSVSWYQQTPGQGLQFLFEYFSETQRNKGNFPGRFSGRQFSNSRSEMNVSTLELGDSALYLCASSWALASGRAVSNEQFFGPGTRLTVL.